This T cell receptor (beta chain) was recorded in a study of T cell responses to AZD1222 COVID-19 vaccine. General study points: Along spike, vaccine-associated CD4 TCRs were found throughout, with dominance at 160-218 and 743-854.

The table came from immunoSEQ multiplex PCR; TCRdb's copy has only in-frame clones and leaves some out. This sample yields about 120,000 clones, of which 87% are seen a single time; 6.5% to 9% belongs to the top ten. Worth noting for this clone: Its cognate antigen is unknown.

Germline V CDR1 and CDR2: MNHEY, SVGEGT. The J segment lost 2 bases and the V segment lost 4 bases, leaving 13 bases of the junction unmatched. This CDR3 region has 17 residues. The TCR sequence derives from an adult in good health. Here the sequenced sample was peripheral blood, taken on day 0 of AZD1222 vaccination. This rearrangement joins TRBV6-2 or TRBV6-3 to TRBJ1-2; the match to TRBD1 covers 7 bases. CDR3 region: CASSSPTGRLINYGYTF. The CDR3, as DNA: TGTGCCAGCAGTTCCCCGACAGGGCGCCTGATAAACTATGGCTACACCTTC.